This TCR beta chain was identified during a study of CD8 T cells in ankylosing spondylitis. Quantitative 5'-RACE with molecular barcodes produced the TCR beta libraries. One entry per CDR3 protein, called by TCRdb with MiXCR from the 5' RACE reads. The profile covers 380,000 or so distinct CDR3 sequences, with roughly 22% appearing a single time and approximately 14% taken by the ten largest. This clonotype was detected a few times. Germline V CDR1 and CDR2: SGHTA, FQGNSA. The CDR3 has 14 residues. V lost 5 bases and J 1 base, leaving 8 bases between the germline ends. The TCR was taken from a male donor with ankylosing spondylitis or in good health (not recorded which). The chain is built from TRBV7-2 and TRBJ2-2; D gene unclear. The sample comprised blood, either unsorted or a sorted T cell fraction (not recorded which). CDR3 coding DNA: TGTGCCAGCAGCACTTACAGGAACACCGGGGAGCTGTTTTTT. Translation: CASSTYRNTGELFF.